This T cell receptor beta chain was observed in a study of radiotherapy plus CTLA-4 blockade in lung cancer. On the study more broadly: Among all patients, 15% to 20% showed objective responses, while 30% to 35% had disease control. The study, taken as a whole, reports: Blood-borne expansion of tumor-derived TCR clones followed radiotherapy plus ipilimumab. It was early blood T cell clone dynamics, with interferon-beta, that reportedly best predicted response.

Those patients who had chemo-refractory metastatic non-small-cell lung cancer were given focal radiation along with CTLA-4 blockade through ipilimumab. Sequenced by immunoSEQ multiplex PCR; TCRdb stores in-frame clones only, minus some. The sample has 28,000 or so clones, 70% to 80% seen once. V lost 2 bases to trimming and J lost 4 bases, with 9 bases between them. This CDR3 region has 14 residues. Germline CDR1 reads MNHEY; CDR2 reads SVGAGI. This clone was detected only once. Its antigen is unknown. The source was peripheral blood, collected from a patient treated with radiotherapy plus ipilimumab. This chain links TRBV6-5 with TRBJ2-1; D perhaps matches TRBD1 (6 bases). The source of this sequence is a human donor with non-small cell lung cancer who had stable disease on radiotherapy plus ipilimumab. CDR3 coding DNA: TGTGCCAGCAGTTACCTCGGACAGTACAATGAGCAGTTCTTC. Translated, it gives CASSYLGQYNEQFF.